This T cell receptor beta chain was observed in a study of cytomegalovirus exposure and HLA in healthy donors. The study, taken as a whole, reports: The authors later linked a missense DCLRE1C variant to TCR beta V- and J-gene trimming. Upon later analysis, TCR association rates were observed to vary by HLA locus, being highest for DRB1 and lowest for HLA-C.

The PCR ran on 60 Vbeta and 13 Jbeta primers. Clones were sequenced by immunoSEQ multiplex PCR, and TCRdb holds only the in-frame ones, with some missing. Counted here are around 94,000 clones, 81% occurring once; the ten biggest clones make up about a tenth. The length of the CDR3 is 15 residues. Germline CDR1 and CDR2: LGHNA and YSLEER. With 6 bases removed from V and 2 bases from J, the gap between germline ends came to 15 bases. Donors in the study were healthy people who gave bone marrow. Comments on this clone: No antigen is known for it.

V is TRBV4-3 and J is TRBJ2-3, with D unclear. The specimen was PBMCs. This receptor was obtained from a human donor in good health. This CDR3 reads CASRGAHADTDTQYF. In DNA, the CDR3 is TGCGCCAGCAGAGGAGCACATGCGGACACAGATACGCAGTATTTT.